This TCR beta chain was found in a study of blood T cell repertoires in COVID-19. The CDR3 is made up of 13 amino acids. CDR1 and CDR2 from the germline V gene are MNHEY and SVGEGT. The V gene lost 4 bases and the J gene lost 6 bases, with 10 bases spanning the gap. Under the authors' procedure: The authors estimated nucleated cell counts from reference gene primer amplification. Assay used: immunoSEQ multiplex PCR; TCRdb lists only in-frame clones, some missing. V and J calls and clone size are those listed in that table; D and trimming were worked out from the DNA. The sample carries tens of thousands of clones, 80% to 95% recorded once.

The sample comprised peripheral blood. This receptor was identified in a man in his fifties or sixties with active COVID-19. The chain couples TRBV6-2 or TRBV6-3 to TRBJ2-1; D is unclear. The CDR3 protein is CASSSTEFNEQFF. The CDR3 region has the DNA TGTGCCAGCAGTTCAACAGAATTCAATGAGCAGTTCTTC.